This note documents a single TCR beta chain sequence. The specificity of this receptor is unknown. Within one base of it there is no much larger clone, and no base qualities were kept. Set within a cohort of healthcare workers in London, UK, this nested case-control study involved weekly PCR testing of nasopharyngeal swabs along with blood sampling. Healthcare workers were recruited during the week of the UK lockdown, between 23 and 31 March 2020, and followed weekly for up to roughly 15 weeks. Library method: 5' RACE. Sequencing relied on a NextSeq 500. Unique molecular identifiers were attached to individual cDNA molecules in the TCR library protocol so that sequencing error and PCR bias could be corrected. Both TCR alpha and beta chains were sequenced, and tight co-correlation was observed between alpha and beta sequence abundances in each sample. The source study handled its data this way. Decombinator V4 was used to annotate the V gene, J gene and CDR3 of the TCR sequences. Expanded TCRs were defined as changing significantly between any two time points under a Poisson model with p below 0.0001. TCR abundances were normalised to the total number of TCRs sequenced per sample and expressed as counts per million. TRAV1-2 paired with TRAJ12, TRAJ20 or TRAJ33 defined MAIT TCRs, while TRAV10 paired with TRAJ18 defined iNKT TCRs. A search of VDJdb, accessed on 1 November 2021, was run for TCRs annotated to CMV, EBV and SARS-CoV-2, with TCRs annotated for multiple antigens excluded. The public reads were reanalyzed by TCRdb: fastp trimming at Q25, MiXCR alignment, in-frame beta chains only. Here each entry gathers all rows of one CDR3 protein and keeps the most common genes and DNA. TCRdb's processing, not the authors' own work, is the source of the V and J calls. The sample table shows more than 15,000 distinct CDR3 sequences, and approximately 5.4% are seen once. 6% to 7% of the sample lies in the top ten.

The entry originates in a study of early T cells in non-severe SARS-CoV-2 infection (dated by TCRdb to 2020 to 2023). Study-level background: Because TCR sequencing relied on bulk RNA taken from unsorted whole blood, pairing of alpha and beta chains was not possible. On the study overall, not on this receptor specifically: Matching against VDJdb was skewed toward anti-spike CD8 responses, likely underestimated virus-specific expansions, and missed private and CD4 specificities.

The CDR3, from cysteine to phenylalanine, totals 16 residues. Of the read, only the CDR3 DNA is kept; its 48 bases are in frame from base 1. The germline V gene specifies SGHRS as CDR1 and YFSETQ as CDR2. Compared with germline, V lacks 0 bases and J lacks 4 bases; bases without a gene match: 5. The source of this sequence is an adult who was a healthcare worker with PCR-confirmed SARS-CoV-2 infection or an uninfected control (not recorded which). Here the chain combines TRBV5-1 and TRBJ2-3; 10 bases in the middle match TRBD1. The sequencing here drew on whole blood, taken at baseline. The DNA sequence is as follows: TGCGCCAGCAGCTTGGCCAGGGACAGGGGCGCAGATACGCAGTATTTT. Translated, this is CASSLARDRGADTQYF.